The count of the clone carrying this T cell receptor (beta chain) is one. Its antigen is not identified. Using immunoSEQ multiplex PCR, the repertoire was profiled, and TCRdb retains in-frame clones only, with some absent. The data contain over 150,000 clones, about nine tenths of them singletons. Germline V CDR1 and CDR2: MNHNS, SASEGT. The CDR3 runs to 15 residues. This sample is part of a study of cytomegalovirus exposure and HLA in healthy donors. Notes on the study in general: Specificity of three CMV-associated chains for CMV antigens was verified in vitro.

The TCR originated in a man younger than 35 in good health and CMV-seropositive. V and J are TRBV6-1 and TRBJ1-1; D might be TRBD1 (6 bases). The sample taken for sequencing was PBMCs. The CDR3 coding sequence is TGTGTCTTATTTGAGAGGACAGTCGAGAACACTGAAGCTTTCTTT. Its translation: CVLFERTVENTEAFF.